These 20 T cell receptor beta chains were sequenced from one sample in a study of blood T cell repertoires in COVID-19 (dated by TCRdb to about 2020). Libraries were made using the immunoSEQ multiplex PCR assay. Entries here come from immuneACCESS through TCRdb and include only in-frame sequences with V and J called. Some clones fail to appear in such tables; in the studies checked, an unresolved V gene covers under half of the shortfall, and the cause of the remainder is unknown. The sample records some 350,000 clones, around 90% of which are singletons. The ten biggest clones cover more than 3% of the sample. The sample comprised peripheral blood. The receptor set was obtained from a young woman who had recovered from COVID-19.

This clone was observed a single time. The V gene is TRBV30, the J gene TRBJ1-1, with D perhaps matching TRBD1 (5 bases). The CDR3 spans 14 residues. The germline V gene has CDR1 GTSNPN and CDR2 SVGIG (reference sequence). Between the trimmed V and J ends, which lost 4 bases and 4 bases, there was a span of 16 bases. The CDR3 protein is CAWNRNGRGTEAFF. The CDR3 DNA reads TGTGCCTGGAACAGAAACGGGAGGGGCACTGAAGCTTTCTTT.

In its sample, this clone was seen once. The chain combines TRBV7-9 with TRBJ2-2; 7 positions match TRBD2. V lost 5 bases to trimming and J lost 4 bases; unmatched junction nucleotides: 7. Germline V gene lookup returns CDR1 SEHNR and CDR2 FQNEAQ (reference sequence). The CDR3 runs 15 residues. The CDR3 nucleotides read TGTGCCAGCAGCCCCCGACTAGCCCTCACCGGGGAGCTGTTTTTT. It encodes CASSPRLALTGELFF.

J is TRBJ2-3 and V is TRBV7-2; 8 bases align to TRBD1. The CDR3 has 15 amino acids. Germline CDR1 and CDR2: SGHTA and FQGNSA. After removal of 5 bases from V and 6 bases from J, the junction contained 10 bases not matched to a gene. CDR3 coding DNA: TGTGCCAGCAGCGCCGCCGGACAGGGAACGGATACGCAGTATTTT. Protein: CASSAAGQGTDTQYF.

This sequence joins TRBV5-1 and TRBJ2-2, with TRBD2 identical over 8 bases. Germline CDR1 and CDR2: SGHRS and YFSETQ. The CDR3 is 15 amino acids. V dropped 0 bases and J dropped 6; count of bases not matched to a gene: 4. The chain's CDR3 is CASSLVAGGPGELFF. In nucleotides, the CDR3 is TGCGCCAGCAGCTTGGTGGCGGGAGGCCCCGGGGAGCTGTTTTTT.

V is TRBV5-4 and J is TRBJ1-2, with 9 bases aligning to TRBD1. The V segment lost 3 bases and the J segment 6 bases; nucleotides outside the gene matches: 9. The CDR3 covers 15 residues. Germline CDR1 is SGHNT and CDR2 is YYREEE (reference sequence). CDR3 nucleotide sequence: TGTGCCAGCAGCTCCACAGGGGGCGGGTTGGATGGCTACACCTTC. Translating it yields CASSSTGGGLDGYTF.

This chain's CDR3 is CASSLFGGSTDTQYF. The DNA for the CDR3 is TGTGCCAGCAGCTTGTTCGGGGGTAGCACAGATACGCAGTATTTT. This chain links TRBV5-6 with TRBJ2-3, with a possible D match to TRBD2 (6 bases). Germline-derived CDR1 and CDR2 are SGHDT and YYEEEE. The CDR3 loop spans 15 amino acids. Trimming took 1 base from V and 0 from J, leaving 9 bases between them.

The chain uses TRBV13 and TRBJ2-5, with 9 bases lining up with TRBD1. This CDR3 is built from 15 residues. Germline CDR1 is PRHDT and CDR2 is FYEKMQ (reference sequence). The junction had 5 bases not matched to a gene; V was cut back by 1 base and J by 5 bases. CDR3 DNA: TGTGCCAGCAGCTTAGCACAGGGGGCAGGGGAGACCCAGTACTTC. This gives the protein CASSLAQGAGETQYF.

The CDR3 loop is CASSRRQNTGELFF. CDR3 nucleotide sequence: TGTGCCAGCAGTAGGCGACAGAACACCGGGGAGCTGTTTTTT. The chain couples TRBV27 to TRBJ2-2; D is ambiguous. Between the trimmed V and J ends, which lost 5 bases and 1 base, there was a span of 8 bases. CDR3 length equals 14 residues. Germline lookup yields CDR1 MNHEY and CDR2 SMNVEV (reference sequence).

The genes are TRBV9 and TRBJ2-7; maybe TRBD1 (6 bases). The CDR3 is 13 residues long. V lost 6 bases and J 5 bases, leaving 15 bases between the germline ends. The V gene's germline CDR1 is SGDLS and CDR2 YYNGEE. CDR3 protein: CASNLQGGHEQYV. The CDR3 DNA reads as TGTGCCAGCAACTTACAGGGTGGCCACGAGCAGTACGTC.

The V gene is TRBV2, the J gene TRBJ2-7; 9 bases align to TRBD2. CDR1 and CDR2 (germline): SNHLY, FYNNEI. The CDR3 length is 16 residues. The trim removed 3 bases at V and 0 bases at J, leaving 6 bases unmatched. In DNA, the CDR3 is TGTGCCAGCAGTGACTACCTAGCGGGGTCCTCCTACGAGCAGTACGTC. Its protein product is CASSDYLAGSSYEQYV.

This clone came up a few times. The chain joins TRBV2 to TRBJ2-1, with D possibly being TRBD1 (5 bases). This CDR3 comprises 15 residues. Germline V gene lookup returns CDR1 SNHLY and CDR2 FYNNEI. Deletions cut 5 bases from V and 1 base from J, with 12 bases between. Here the CDR3 reads CASSYRLRSYNEQFF. CDR3 bases: TGTGCCAGCAGTTACAGGTTAAGGTCCTACAATGAGCAGTTCTTC.

Written as DNA, the CDR3 is TGTGCCAGCAGGGCTGGGACAGGGGGTAACACCATATATTTT. Protein product: CASRAGTGGNTIYF. V gene TRBV2 combines with J gene TRBJ1-3; 11 bases match TRBD1. The J segment lost 7 bases and the V segment lost 6 bases, leaving 5 bases of the junction unmatched. This CDR3 is 14 amino acids long. Germline V gene lookup returns CDR1 SNHLY and CDR2 FYNNEI.

The chain has TRBV5-1 and TRBJ2-1; 10 bases agree with TRBD2. This CDR3 comprises 15 residues. Trimming removed 0 bases from V and 8 bases from J; junction bases left unmatched: 5. Per the germline V gene, CDR1 is SGHRS and CDR2 is YFSETQ. The CDR3 region is CASSLGPSGSYEQFF. In DNA form, the CDR3 reads TGCGCCAGCAGCTTGGGTCCTAGCGGGAGCTATGAGCAGTTCTTC.

The gene calls are TRBV19 and TRBJ1-5; possible D gene TRBD1, 6 bases. V was shortened by 3 bases and J by 7 bases, with 13 bases between the two germline ends. The CDR3 length is 14 residues. CDR1 is LNHDA, CDR2 SQIVND, per germline (reference sequence). The CDR3 region is CASSIGQMGQPQHF. DNA of the CDR3: TGTGCCAGTAGTATCGGACAGATGGGACAGCCCCAGCATTTT.

V gene TRBV4-2 combines with J gene TRBJ2-3; 9 bases fit TRBD1. The CDR3 contains 15 residues. J lost 3 bases, V lost 7 bases, and 8 bases had no gene match. Germline V CDR1 and CDR2: LGHNA, YNFKEQ. The chain's CDR3 is CASNPRGTGTDTQYF. In nucleotides, the CDR3 is TGTGCCAGCAACCCGCGCGGGACAGGGACAGATACGCAGTATTTT.

In this sample, this clone turned up a few times. This chain joins TRBV6-5 and TRBJ2-5, with 7 bases aligning to TRBD1. With 0 bases clipped from V and 6 bases from J, the junction kept 7 bases outside the gene matches. Germline CDR1 and CDR2: MNHEY and SVGAGI. This CDR3 has 15 residues. This chain's CDR3 is CASSYSGPGGKTQYF. CDR3 coding DNA: TGTGCCAGCAGTTACTCGGGTCCAGGGGGAAAGACCCAGTACTTC.

This clone was detected only a few times. The chain has TRBV27 and TRBJ2-2; tentatively, D is TRBD1 (5 bases). The CDR3 covers 14 residues. Germline lookup yields CDR1 MNHEY and CDR2 SMNVEV (reference sequence). V dropped 6 bases and J dropped 6 bases, with 14 bases sitting between them. The CDR3: CASSLQGVPGELFF. In DNA form, the CDR3 reads TGTGCCAGCAGCTTACAAGGGGTTCCCGGGGAGCTGTTTTTT.

The chain links TRBV6-2 or TRBV6-3 to TRBJ1-2, with D unresolved. Germline V lookup: CDR1 MNHEY, CDR2 SVGEGT. The V gene lost 5 bases and the J gene lost 4 bases, with 14 bases spanning the gap. CDR3 length: 14 residues. This CDR3 is CASSRKRTFYGYTF. The CDR3 DNA sequence: TGTGCCAGCAGTAGGAAGCGGACGTTCTATGGCTACACCTTC.

The J gene is TRBJ2-1, the V gene TRBV6-5, with D perhaps matching TRBD2 (5 bases). The germline V gene encodes CDR1 MNHEY and CDR2 SVGAGI. The CDR3 spans 14 residues. The germline V and J ends were trimmed by 0 bases and 5 bases, with 8 bases remaining between them. For the CDR3, the DNA is TGTGCCAGCAGTTACTCGATTAGCGACAATGAGCAGTTCTTC. Translated, it gives CASSYSISDNEQFF.

This chain uses TRBV19 with TRBJ2-1; 15 positions agree with TRBD2. The germline CDR1 and CDR2 sequences are LNHDA and SQIVND (reference sequence). V lost 8 bases to trimming and J lost 6 bases; unmatched junction nucleotides: 2. The CDR3 is made up of 14 amino acids. The CDR3 nucleotides read TGTGCCAGTGGGGGACTAGCGGGAGGCAATGAGCAGTTCTTC. It is translated as CASGGLAGGNEQFF.